The sample holds one count of the clone carrying this T cell receptor (beta chain). The data were taken from a study of technical replicates of blood from a handful of donors. Profiled with immunoSEQ multiplex PCR; TCRdb holds only in-frame clones, not every one. The table shows around 90,000 clones, with approximately 94% occurring only once. The CDR3 spans 13 residues. Germline loops: CDR1 MGHRA, CDR2 YSYEKL. V gave up 0 bases and J gave up 5 bases, with 7 bases separating them. The V and J genes are TRBV4-1 and TRBJ1-1, with D uncertain. This TCR came from a human donor in good health. Sequencing was performed on T cells isolated from PBMCs. CDR3 amino acids: CASSQDGWTEAFF. CDR3 in DNA: TGCGCCAGCAGCCAAGACGGGTGGACTGAAGCTTTCTTT.